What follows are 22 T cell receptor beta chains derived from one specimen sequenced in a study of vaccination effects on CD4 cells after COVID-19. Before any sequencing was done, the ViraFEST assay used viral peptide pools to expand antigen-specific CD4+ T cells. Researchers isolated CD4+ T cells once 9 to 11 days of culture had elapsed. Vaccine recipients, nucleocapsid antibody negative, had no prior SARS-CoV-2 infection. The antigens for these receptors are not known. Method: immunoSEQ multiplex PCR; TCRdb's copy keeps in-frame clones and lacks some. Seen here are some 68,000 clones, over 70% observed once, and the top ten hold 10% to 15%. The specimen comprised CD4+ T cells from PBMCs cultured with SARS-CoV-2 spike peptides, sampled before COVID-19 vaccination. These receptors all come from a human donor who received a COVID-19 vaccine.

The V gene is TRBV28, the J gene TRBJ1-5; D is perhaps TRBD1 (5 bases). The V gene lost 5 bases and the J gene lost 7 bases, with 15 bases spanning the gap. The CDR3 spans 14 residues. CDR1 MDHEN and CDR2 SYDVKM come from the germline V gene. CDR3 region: CASSGAVGDQPQHF. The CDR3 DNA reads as TGTGCCAGCAGTGGGGCGGTGGGGGACCAGCCCCAGCATTTT. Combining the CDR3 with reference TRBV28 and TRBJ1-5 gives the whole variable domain DVKVTQSSRYLVKRTGEKVFLECVQDMDHENMFWYRQDPGLGLRLIYFSYDVKMKEKGDIPEGYSVSREKKERFSLILESASTNQTSMYLCASSGAVGDQPQHFGDGTRLSIL.

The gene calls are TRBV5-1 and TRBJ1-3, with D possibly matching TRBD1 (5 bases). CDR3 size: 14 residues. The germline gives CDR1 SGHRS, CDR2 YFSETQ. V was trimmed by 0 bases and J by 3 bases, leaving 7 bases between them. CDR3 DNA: TGCGCCAGCAGCTTGGGGCAGGGTGGAAACACCATATATTTT. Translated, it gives CASSLGQGGNTIYF.

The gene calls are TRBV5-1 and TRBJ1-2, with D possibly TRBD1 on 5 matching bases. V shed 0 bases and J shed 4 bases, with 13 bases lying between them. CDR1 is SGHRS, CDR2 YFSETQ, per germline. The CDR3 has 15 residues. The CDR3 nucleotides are TGCGCCAGCAGCTTGGATGGTCAGGGTATCTATGGCTACACCTTC. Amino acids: CASSLDGQGIYGYTF.

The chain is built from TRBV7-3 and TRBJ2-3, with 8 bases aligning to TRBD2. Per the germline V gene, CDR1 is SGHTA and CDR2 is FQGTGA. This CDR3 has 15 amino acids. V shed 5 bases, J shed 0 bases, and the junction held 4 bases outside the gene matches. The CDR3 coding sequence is TGTGCCAGCAGCCCTACGGGGGGGAGCACAGATACGCAGTATTTT. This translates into CASSPTGGSTDTQYF.

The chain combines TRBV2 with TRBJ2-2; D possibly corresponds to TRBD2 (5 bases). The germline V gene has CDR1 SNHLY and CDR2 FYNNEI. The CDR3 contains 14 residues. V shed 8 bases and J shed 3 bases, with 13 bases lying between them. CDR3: CASGLLRDTGELFF. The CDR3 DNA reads TGTGCCAGCGGACTCCTAAGGGACACCGGGGAGCTGTTTTTT.

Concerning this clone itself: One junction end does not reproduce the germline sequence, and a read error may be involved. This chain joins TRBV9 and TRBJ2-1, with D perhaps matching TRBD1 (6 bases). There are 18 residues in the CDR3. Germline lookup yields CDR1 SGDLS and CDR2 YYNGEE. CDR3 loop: CASSVGRTAAYAYNEQFF. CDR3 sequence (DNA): TGTGCCAGCAGCGTAGGGAGGACAGCGGCGTATGCCTATAATGAGCAGTTCTTC.

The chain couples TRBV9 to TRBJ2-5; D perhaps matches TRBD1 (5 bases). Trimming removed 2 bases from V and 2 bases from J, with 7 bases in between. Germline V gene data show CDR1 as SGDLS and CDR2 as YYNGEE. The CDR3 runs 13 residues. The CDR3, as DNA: TGTGCCAGCAGCGTGGGGCTACAAGAGACCCAGTACTTC. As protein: CASSVGLQETQYF.

CDR3 coding DNA: TGTGCCAGCAGCCCTCACCTCGCCGCCGAGCAGTACGTC. This gives the protein CASSPHLAAEQYV. The chain uses TRBV14 and TRBJ2-7; D gene ambiguous. CDR3 length: 13 residues. V was clipped by 4 bases and J by 6 bases, with 13 bases between them. CDR1 and CDR2 from the germline V gene are SGHDN and FVKESK.

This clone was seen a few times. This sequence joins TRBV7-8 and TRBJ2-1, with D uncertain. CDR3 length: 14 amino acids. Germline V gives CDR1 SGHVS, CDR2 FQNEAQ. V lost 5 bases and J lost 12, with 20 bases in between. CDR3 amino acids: CASSRMTPSEWQFF. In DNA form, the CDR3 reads TGTGCCAGCAGCCGGATGACACCCTCTGAATGGCAGTTCTTC.

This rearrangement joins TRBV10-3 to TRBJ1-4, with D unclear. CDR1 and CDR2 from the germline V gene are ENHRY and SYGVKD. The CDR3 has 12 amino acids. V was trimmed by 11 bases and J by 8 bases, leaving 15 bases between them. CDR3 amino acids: CASTYPREKLFF. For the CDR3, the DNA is TGTGCCTCGACCTACCCCCGCGAAAAACTGTTTTTT.

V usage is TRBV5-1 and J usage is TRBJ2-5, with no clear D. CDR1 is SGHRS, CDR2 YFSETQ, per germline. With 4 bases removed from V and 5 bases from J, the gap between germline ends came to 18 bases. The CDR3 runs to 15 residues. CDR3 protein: CASSPAWAAKETQYF. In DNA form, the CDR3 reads TGCGCCAGCAGCCCGGCTTGGGCGGCGAAGGAGACCCAGTACTTC.

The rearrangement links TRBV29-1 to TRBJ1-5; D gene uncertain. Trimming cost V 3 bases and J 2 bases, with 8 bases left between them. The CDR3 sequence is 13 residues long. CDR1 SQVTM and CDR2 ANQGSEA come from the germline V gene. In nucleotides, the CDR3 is TGCAGCGTTGAGCCGGGTGGCAATCAGCCCCAGCATTTT. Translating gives CSVEPGGNQPQHF.

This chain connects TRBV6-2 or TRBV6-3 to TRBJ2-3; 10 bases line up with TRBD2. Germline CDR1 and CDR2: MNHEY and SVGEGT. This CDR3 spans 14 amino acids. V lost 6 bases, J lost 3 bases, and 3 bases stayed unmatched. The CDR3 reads CASSRGLATDTQYF. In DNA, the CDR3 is TGTGCCAGCAGCCGGGGACTAGCGACAGATACGCAGTATTTT.

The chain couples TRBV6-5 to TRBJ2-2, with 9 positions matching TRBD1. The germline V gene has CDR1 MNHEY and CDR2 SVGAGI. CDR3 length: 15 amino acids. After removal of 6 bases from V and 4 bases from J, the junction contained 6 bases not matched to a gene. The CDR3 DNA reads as TGTGCCAGCAGACAGGGGGCTTGGGGCACCGGGGAGCTGTTTTTT. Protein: CASRQGAWGTGELFF.

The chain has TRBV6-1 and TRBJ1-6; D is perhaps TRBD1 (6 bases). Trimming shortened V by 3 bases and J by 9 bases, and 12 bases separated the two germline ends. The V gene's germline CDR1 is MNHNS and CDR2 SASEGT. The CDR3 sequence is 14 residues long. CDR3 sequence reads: CASSDEGGVSPLHF. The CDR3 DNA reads TGTGCCAGCAGTGACGAAGGGGGAGTTTCACCCCTCCACTTT.

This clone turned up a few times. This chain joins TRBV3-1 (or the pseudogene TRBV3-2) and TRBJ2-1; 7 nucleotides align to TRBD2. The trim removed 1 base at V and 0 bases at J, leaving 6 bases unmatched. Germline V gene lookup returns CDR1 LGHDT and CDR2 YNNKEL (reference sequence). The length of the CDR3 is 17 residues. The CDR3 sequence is CASSQVTGGSSYNEQFF. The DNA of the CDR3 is TGTGCCAGCAGCCAAGTCACGGGGGGAAGCTCCTACAATGAGCAGTTCTTC.

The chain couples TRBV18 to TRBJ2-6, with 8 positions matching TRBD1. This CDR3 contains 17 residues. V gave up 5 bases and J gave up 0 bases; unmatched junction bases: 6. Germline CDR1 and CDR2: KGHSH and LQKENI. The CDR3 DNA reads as TGTGCCAGCTCAACGGACAGGGCGACCTCTGGGGCCAACGTCCTGACTTTC. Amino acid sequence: CASSTDRATSGANVLTF.

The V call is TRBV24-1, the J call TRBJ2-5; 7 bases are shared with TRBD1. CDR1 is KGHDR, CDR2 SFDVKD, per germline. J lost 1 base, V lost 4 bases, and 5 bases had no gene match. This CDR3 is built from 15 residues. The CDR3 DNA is TGTGCCACCAGTGAATCGGGGACAGCCCAAGAGACCCAGTACTTC. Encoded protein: CATSESGTAQETQYF.

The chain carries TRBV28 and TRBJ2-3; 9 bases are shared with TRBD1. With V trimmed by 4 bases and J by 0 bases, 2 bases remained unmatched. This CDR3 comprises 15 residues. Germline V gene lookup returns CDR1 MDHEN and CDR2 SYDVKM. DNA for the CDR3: TGTGCCAGCAGTTCGGACAGGGGAAGCACAGATACGCAGTATTTT. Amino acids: CASSSDRGSTDTQYF.

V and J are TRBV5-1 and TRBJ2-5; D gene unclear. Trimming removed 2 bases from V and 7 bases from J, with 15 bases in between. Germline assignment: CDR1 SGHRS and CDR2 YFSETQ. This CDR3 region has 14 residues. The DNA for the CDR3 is TGCGCCAGCAGCTTCGGGCACCAGGCTGTGACCCAGTACTTC. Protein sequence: CASSFGHQAVTQYF.

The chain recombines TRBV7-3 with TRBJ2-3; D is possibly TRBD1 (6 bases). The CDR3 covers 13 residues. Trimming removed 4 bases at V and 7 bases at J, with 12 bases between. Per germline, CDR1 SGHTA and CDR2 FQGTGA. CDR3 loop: CASSSSGGNTQYF. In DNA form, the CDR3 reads TGTGCCAGCAGCTCGTCTGGGGGCAATACGCAGTATTTT.

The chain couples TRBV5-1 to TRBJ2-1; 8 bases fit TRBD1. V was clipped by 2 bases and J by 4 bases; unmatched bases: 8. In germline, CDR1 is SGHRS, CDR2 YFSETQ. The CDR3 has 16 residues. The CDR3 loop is CASSFSWTGPYNEQFF. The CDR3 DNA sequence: TGCGCCAGCAGCTTTTCATGGACAGGGCCTTACAATGAGCAGTTCTTC.